Below, 11 T cell receptor beta chains from the same sample are listed, as sequenced in a study of T cells after yellow fever vaccination. TCRdb reanalysed the 5' RACE reads using MiXCR and keeps one entry per CDR3 protein. The table has 610,000 or so distinct CDR3 sequences, roughly an eighth seen once. This sample comprised PBMCs, obtained on the day of the yellow fever booster vaccination. The source is a man in his thirties or forties who received the YFV17D yellow fever vaccine.

This clonotype has just a few counts. The CDR3 coding sequence is TGCAGTGCCTTGTTTGTTATGAACACTGAAGCTTTCTTT. Translated, it gives CSALFVMNTEAFF. The chain couples TRBV20-1 to TRBJ1-1; the D is unclear. The germline V gene has CDR1 DFQATT and CDR2 SNEGSKA (reference sequence). V gave up 6 bases and J gave up 0 bases, with 11 bases separating them. The CDR3 sequence is 13 residues long.

The chain recombines TRBV10-1 with TRBJ2-3; D is possibly TRBD1 or TRBD2 (5 bases each). V was trimmed by 4 bases and J by 4 bases, leaving 9 bases between them. Germline loops: CDR1 WNHNN, CDR2 SYGVQD (reference sequence). The CDR3 spans 13 residues. The CDR3 bases are TGCGCCAGCAGTGGAGGGGTCCCAGATACGCAGTATTTT. The encoded protein is CASSGGVPDTQYF.

This clonotype appeared a few times. This chain uses TRBV28 with TRBJ1-5, with D perhaps matching TRBD1 (6 bases). The CDR3 sequence is 17 residues long. Germline V gene lookup returns CDR1 MDHEN and CDR2 SYDVKM. Trimming removed 3 bases from V and 7 bases from J, with 22 bases in between. The CDR3 protein is CASSLSDTGAWNQPQHF. CDR3 coding DNA: TGTGCCAGCAGTTTGTCCGACACGGGGGCATGGAACCAGCCCCAGCATTTT.

The chain carries TRBV20-1 and TRBJ1-1; D remains unclear. Germline-derived CDR1 and CDR2 are DFQATT and SNEGSKA (reference sequence). This CDR3 is 15 amino acids long. V lost 6 bases and J lost 0, with 17 bases in between. CDR3: CSAREPDFMNTEAFF. Written as DNA, the CDR3 is TGCAGTGCGAGGGAGCCAGATTTTATGAACACTGAAGCTTTCTTT.

This chain joins TRBV6-1 and TRBJ1-2; D gene unclear. The CDR3 extends over 15 amino acids. CDR1 MNHNS and CDR2 SASEGT come from the germline V gene. Trimming took 2 bases from V and 5 from J, leaving 15 bases between them. For the CDR3, the DNA is TGTGCCAGCAGTGAACAGCACTCACGGGATTATGGCTACACCTTC. It specifies CASSEQHSRDYGYTF.

This clonotype was seen more than once but under ten times. The chain employs TRBV28 and TRBJ2-2, with 10 bases aligning to TRBD2. CDR3 length: 17 residues. V trimming: 5 bases; J trimming: 5 bases; junction bases outside the gene matches: 11. CDR1 is MDHEN, CDR2 SYDVKM, per germline. In DNA form, the CDR3 reads TGTGCCAGCAGTCAGTTACTGCTAGCGGGAGTTACCGGGGAGCTGTTTTTT. It encodes CASSQLLLAGVTGELFF.

CDR3 in amino acids: CASSSNRGRGTDTQYF. CDR3 DNA: TGTGCCAGCAGTTCAAACAGGGGCCGAGGCACAGATACGCAGTATTTT. V and J are TRBV12-3 or TRBV12-4 and TRBJ2-3; TRBD1 aligns across 7 bases. V shed 4 bases and J 1 base; nucleotides not matched to a gene: 8. The CDR3 contains 16 residues.

This clonotype was picked up a small number of times. The rearrangement uses TRBV20-1 and TRBJ2-1; D call uncertain. From germline, CDR1 is DFQATT and CDR2 SNEGSKA (reference sequence). The ends were cut back, 3 bases at V and 8 bases at J, with 17 bases in the middle. The CDR3 loop spans 14 amino acids. CDR3: CSASLPLRGDEQFF. CDR3 nucleotides: TGCAGTGCTAGTCTACCCCTTCGTGGAGATGAGCAGTTCTTC.

This clonotype showed up many times. V usage is TRBV6-5 and J usage is TRBJ1-5, with 7 positions matching TRBD1. V trimming: 4 bases; J trimming: 3 bases; junction bases outside the gene matches: 3. There are 14 residues in the CDR3. Per germline, CDR1 MNHEY and CDR2 SVGAGI. CDR3 sequence reads: CASSSTGVNQPQHF. The DNA of the CDR3 is TGTGCCAGCAGTTCAACAGGGGTCAATCAGCCCCAGCATTTT.

A few counts support this clonotype. The V call is TRBV28, the J call TRBJ2-3; 8 bases agree with TRBD1. Germline CDR1 reads MDHEN; CDR2 reads SYDVKM. J lost 4 bases, V lost 8 bases, and 5 bases had no gene match. CDR3 length equals 13 residues. The CDR3 sequence: CASRGQAPDTQYF. In nucleotides, the CDR3 is TGTGCCAGCCGGGGACAGGCCCCAGATACGCAGTATTTT.

In this sample, this clonotype turned up a few times. J is TRBJ2-4 and V is TRBV6-1; D is tentatively TRBD1 or TRBD2 (5 bases each). Germline V gene sequence: CDR1 MNHNS, CDR2 SASEGT. Trimming cost V 6 bases and J 4 bases, with 13 bases left between them. The CDR3 has 14 amino acids. The CDR3 region is CASRRPGPKNIQYF. The CDR3, as DNA: TGTGCCAGCAGAAGACCGGGACCTAAAAACATTCAGTACTTC.